The clone carrying this T cell receptor beta chain was seen once. Its specificity is unknown. Other DNA sequences in the same sample also yield this CDR3. The study separated CD4+ cells into CD45RA+ naive and CD45RA-negative memory subsets. Sorted-subset replicate PCR reactions contained around 220 ng DNA, corresponding to some 29,000 T cell genomes. Only in-frame clones appear in the TCRdb table, and some are missing; sequencing was by immunoSEQ multiplex PCR. The data contain around 940,000 clones, more than 75% of them singletons. This sample was taken from a study of shared clonotypes between healthy human individuals. Study results and caveats: Some naive CD4 clonotypes, roughly 5%, turned up in common across four donors.

The V gene's germline CDR1 is SGHTA and CDR2 FQGNSA. The CDR3 length is 13 residues. Trimming left V 2 bases short and J 2 bases short, with 6 bases between. The sequencing input was memory CD4+ T cells sorted from blood. The sample's subset: CD45RA-negative fraction. The chain couples TRBV7-2 to TRBJ1-2; possibly TRBD1 for D (5 bases). The TCR comes from a man aged 18 to 35 in good health. The CDR3 DNA reads as TGTGCCAGCAGCTTAAGACAGAACTATGGCTACACCTTC. Translation: CASSLRQNYGYTF.